This T cell receptor beta chain emerged from a study of blood T cells in healthy people across ages. Through a sample-barcoded 5' primer and a J-beta primer mix, a second PCR was run for roughly 6 to 11 cycles. TCRdb redid the calling of the 5' RACE reads with MiXCR, one entry per CDR3 protein. The sample lists approximately 690,000 distinct CDR3 sequences, around 43% occurring once. Turning to this clonotype: The DNA is omitted, as the CDR3 cannot be located on it reliably, and the CDR3 follows TCRdb's listing.

Germline V gene lookup returns CDR1 ENHRY and CDR2 SYGVKD. 23 amino acids form the CDR3, both terminal residues included. Sequencing input: blood. The J gene is TRBJ2-4, the V gene TRBV10-3; the table calls TRBD2, which could not be checked here. The source is a man aged 80 or over in good health. The chain's CDR3 is CAIGTDTQYFGPGLAGGPYEQYF.